The following is a T cell receptor beta chain sequence with its context. Its cognate antigen is unknown. Germline loops: CDR1 LGHNA, CDR2 YSLEER. V lost 4 bases to trimming and J lost 4 bases, with 10 bases between them. CDR3 length equals 14 residues. The data stem from a study of cytomegalovirus exposure and HLA in healthy donors. In the study overall: Unique TCRs numbering roughly 85 million, obtained from HLA-typed donors, made up an early data release.

Healthy bone marrow donors formed the donor group. Primers for the PCR totalled 60 Vbeta and 13 Jbeta. TCRdb's copy holds only in-frame clones and misses some; the assay was immunoSEQ multiplex PCR. Among 85,000 to 110,000 clones listed, around two thirds were seen once. General study results and limits: Several of the most significant clusters were apparently associated with common viral pathogens in a later analysis. There was a cluster of highly shared sequence variants that was likely a sequencing artifact.

Sequencing input: PBMCs. This sequence joins TRBV4-3 and TRBJ1-4; D is possibly TRBD1 (5 bases). This TCR was recovered from a woman in her 50s in good health and CMV-seronegative. Here the CDR3 reads CASSLDSFNEKLFF. The CDR3 DNA is TGCGCCAGCAGCCTTGACAGCTTTAATGAAAAACTGTTTTTT.